A single sample is the source of the 24 T cell receptor beta chains below, sequenced in a study of regulatory T cells in long-lasting Graves disease. Building of the TCR beta libraries involved iRepertoire HTBI primers and Arm-PCR of CDR3 regions. One entry per CDR3 protein, called by TCRdb with MiXCR from the multiplex PCR reads. The data show a few hundred thousand distinct CDR3 sequences, roughly a fifth seen once. The time point: persistent/refractory GD, antithyroid drugs over 5 years with positive TRAb. Extracted PBMC RNA gave rise to the TCR library. Source: peripheral blood mononuclear cells (PBMCs), taken when the disease was refractory, from a patient treated with antithyroid drugs. The receptors were gathered from a female donor with Graves disease.

J is TRBJ1-5 and V is TRBV7-9; D is undetermined. The germline gives CDR1 SEHNR, CDR2 FQNEAQ (reference sequence). Trimming left V 5 bases short and J 1 base short, with 12 bases between. The CDR3 extends over 15 amino acids. DNA of the CDR3: TGTGCCAGCAGCCCAGGAGGGTTGAGCAATCAGCCCCAGCATTTT. Translated: CASSPGGLSNQPQHF.

CDR3 sequence reads: CASKGLVSTDTQYF. The CDR3 DNA reads as TGTGCCAGCAAGGGACTTGTGAGCACAGATACGCAGTATTTT. The chain is built from TRBV2 and TRBJ2-3; TRBD2 is a possible D gene (6 bases). Germline CDR1 and CDR2: SNHLY and FYNNEI. The ends were cut back, 7 bases at V and 0 bases at J, with 11 bases in the middle. The CDR3 is made up of 14 amino acids.

The CDR3 is CSVRETPKNIQYF. The CDR3 DNA sequence: TGCAGCGTCCGTGAGACTCCGAAAAACATTCAGTACTTC. The chain employs TRBV29-1 and TRBJ2-4, with D hard to call. Trimming removed 6 bases at V and 4 bases at J, with 13 bases between. Germline V CDR1 and CDR2: SQVTM, ANQGSEA. This CDR3 region has 13 residues.

This clonotype has a count of ten or more. The rearrangement links TRBV2 to TRBJ1-2; 9 bases are shared with TRBD1. CDR3 length: 15 amino acids. The V and J ends lost 2 bases and 3 bases, in that order; junction bases with no gene match: 4. Germline values: CDR1 SNHLY, CDR2 FYNNEI. CDR3 amino acids: CASSEPGQGHYGYTF. The CDR3, as DNA: TGTGCCAGCAGTGAACCGGGACAGGGACACTATGGCTACACCTTC.

This clonotype was recorded at least ten times. V gene TRBV7-2 combines with J gene TRBJ2-7; TRBD2 aligns across 7 bases. The ends lost 0 bases at V and 4 bases at J; junction bases unmatched: 9. The CDR3 contains 16 residues. The germline V gene has CDR1 SGHTA and CDR2 FQGNSA. The CDR3 here is CASSLAVTSPYYEQYF. Written as DNA, the CDR3 is TGTGCCAGCAGCTTAGCTGTGACTAGCCCTTATTACGAGCAGTACTTC.

The V gene is TRBV29-1, the J gene TRBJ2-7; D unresolved. The germline V gene encodes CDR1 SQVTM and CDR2 ANQGSEA. The CDR3 contains 13 residues. V was cut by 5 bases and J by 2 bases, with 13 bases left in between. CDR3: CSVRHDGPYEQYF. The CDR3 nucleotides read TGCAGCGTTAGGCATGACGGTCCCTACGAGCAGTACTTC.

The chain has TRBV19 and TRBJ1-4; D remains unclear. The CDR3 is made up of 15 amino acids. The germline V gene has CDR1 LNHDA and CDR2 SQIVND (reference sequence). The ends were cut back, 4 bases at V and 3 bases at J, with 12 bases in the middle. CDR3 coding DNA: TGTGCCAGTAGTAGAAGGGAGGTATCTAATGAAAAACTGTTTTTT. As protein: CASSRREVSNEKLFF.

This clonotype was seen ten or more times. The genes are TRBV3-1 and TRBJ1-1; no definite D call. Germline CDR1 and CDR2: LGHDT and YNNKEL (reference sequence). CDR3 length equals 12 residues. With 1 base removed from V and 5 bases from J, the gap between germline ends came to 5 bases. DNA for the CDR3: TGTGCCAGCAGCCAAGCCGGGACTGAAGCTTTCTTT. This sequence encodes CASSQAGTEAFF.

This clonotype was counted at least ten times. This rearrangement joins TRBV15 to TRBJ2-6, with D unclear. Germline lookup yields CDR1 LNHNV and CDR2 YYDKDF (reference sequence). Trimming took off 3 bases at V and 2 bases at J, with 8 bases between the two ends. The length of the CDR3 is 15 residues. CDR3 protein: CATSSLGAGANVLTF. As DNA, the CDR3 is TGTGCCACCAGCAGTCTGGGCGCTGGGGCCAACGTCCTGACTTTC.

This clonotype was counted at least ten times. The chain employs TRBV7-2 and TRBJ1-6, with D possibly TRBD1 on 5 matching bases. Trimming stripped 4 bases from V and 7 bases from J, with 14 bases between. This CDR3 is built from 15 residues. Per germline, CDR1 SGHTA and CDR2 FQGNSA. CDR3 nucleotide sequence: TGTGCCAGCAGCTGGAGTGGGGGTGGCAATTCACCCCTCCACTTT. This codes for CASSWSGGGNSPLHF.

This rearrangement joins TRBV5-1 to TRBJ1-1; D call uncertain. V lost 0 bases to trimming and J lost 0 bases, with 9 bases between them. The CDR3 covers 15 residues. CDR1 and CDR2 (germline): SGHRS, YFSETQ. The CDR3 is CASSLEDAVNTEAFF. CDR3 coding DNA: TGCGCCAGCAGCTTGGAGGACGCCGTGAACACTGAAGCTTTCTTT.

This clonotype showed up many times. This chain joins TRBV20-1 and TRBJ1-2; D possibly corresponds to TRBD1 (6 bases). CDR1 is DFQATT, CDR2 SNEGSKA, per germline (reference sequence). This CDR3 is built from 14 residues. CDR3 protein: CRTRGQAAHYGYTF. The CDR3 region has the DNA TGCAGGACCCGGGGGCAGGCAGCCCACTATGGCTACACCTTC.

A few counts support this clonotype. The V gene is TRBV3-1, the J gene TRBJ2-7; TRBD1 agrees at 7 bases. The V segment lost 6 bases and the J segment 5 bases; nucleotides outside the gene matches: 7. This CDR3 contains 13 residues. Germline V gene lookup returns CDR1 LGHDT and CDR2 YNNKEL (reference sequence). Here the CDR3 reads CASSEDRSHEQYF. CDR3 sequence (DNA): TGTGCCAGCAGTGAGGACAGGTCCCACGAGCAGTACTTC.

This clonotype was seen ten or more times. The chain links TRBV6-5 to TRBJ1-1; unclear D gene. V gave up 2 bases and J gave up 1 base, with 11 bases separating them. From germline, CDR1 is MNHEY and CDR2 SVGAGI. The CDR3 consists of 15 residues. The chain's CDR3 is CASSYRPLTNTEAFF. CDR3 DNA: TGTGCCAGCAGTTACCGGCCCTTGACGAACACTGAAGCTTTCTTT.

This clonotype was picked up a small number of times. The J gene is TRBJ2-3, the V gene TRBV7-9; D not resolved. V lost 0 bases and J lost 1, with 8 bases in between. From germline, CDR1 is SEHNR and CDR2 FQNEAQ (reference sequence). CDR3 length equals 15 residues. The CDR3 region has the DNA TGTGCCAGCAGCTTAGCCACCCCTGGCACAGATACGCAGTATTTT. This encodes CASSLATPGTDTQYF.

This clonotype occurred many times. The J gene is TRBJ1-2, the V gene TRBV19; D is undetermined. The CDR3 loop spans 13 amino acids. The germline V and J ends were trimmed by 4 bases and 5 bases, with 11 bases remaining between them. Per the germline V gene, CDR1 is LNHDA and CDR2 is SQIVND (reference sequence). The CDR3 loop is CASSKVGRYGYTF. CDR3 DNA: TGTGCCAGTAGTAAAGTGGGGAGGTATGGCTACACCTTC.

The chain has TRBV19 and TRBJ2-7, with a possible D match to TRBD2 (6 bases). V was cut by 2 bases and J by 2 bases, with 19 bases left in between. The CDR3 covers 17 residues. CDR1 is LNHDA and CDR2 is SQIVND in the germline V gene (reference sequence). CDR3: CASSIQGSGRAAYEQYF. CDR3 bases: TGTGCCAGTAGTATACAAGGTAGCGGCAGGGCGGCCTACGAGCAGTACTTC.

This chain joins TRBV13 and TRBJ1-1; a weak D match, TRBD1 (5 bases). V was trimmed by 0 bases and J by 6 bases, leaving 17 bases between them. Germline V gene sequence: CDR1 PRHDT, CDR2 FYEKMQ (reference sequence). The CDR3 is 16 amino acids. The CDR3 nucleotides are TGTGCCAGCAGCTTAGGGCGACAGAAATTTTTTCCTGAAGCTTTCTTT. Its protein is CASSLGRQKFFPEAFF.

This clonotype was seen a few times. The junction and the germline gene differ at one end; a read error may be behind it. The CDR3 nucleotides read TGCAGTGCTAGAGATGAGCGGCTGGGGACAGGGGGCGCCCCGCCTTTT. It encodes CSARDERLGTGGAPPF. The rearrangement links TRBV20-1 to TRBJ1-4, with TRBD1 matching 12 bases. CDR3 length equals 16 residues. Germline CDR1 DFQATT, CDR2 SNEGSKA (reference sequence).

The chain is built from TRBV3-1 and TRBJ2-1; no clear D gene. Germline V gives CDR1 LGHDT, CDR2 YNNKEL (reference sequence). Trimming removed 0 bases from V and 7 bases from J, with 13 bases in between. CDR3 length: 15 residues. CDR3 amino acids: CASSQDLLRENEQFF. DNA for the CDR3: TGTGCCAGCAGCCAAGATTTGCTTCGTGAGAATGAGCAGTTCTTC.

The rearrangement links TRBV28 to TRBJ2-2; 11 bases align to TRBD2. The germline gives CDR1 MDHEN, CDR2 SYDVKM. This CDR3 contains 18 residues. J gave up 2 bases and V 8 bases, and 13 bases lay outside the gene matches. The CDR3 nucleotides are TGTGCCAGCTTCGAGGCTAGCGGGAGGAACCTAAACACCGGGGAGCTGTTTTTT. Translating it yields CASFEASGRNLNTGELFF.

A remark on this clonotype: This may stem from a read error, because a much larger clone lies one nucleotide away. The chain combines TRBV6-5 with TRBJ2-5; 8 bases agree with TRBD2. The length of the CDR3 is 15 residues. Trimming took 2 bases from V and 4 from J; bases not matched to a gene: 6. Germline assignment: CDR1 MNHEY and CDR2 SVGAGI. CDR3 sequence reads: CASSYAGRGVETQYF. The CDR3 region has the DNA TGTGCCAGCAGTTACGCCGGGAGGGGGGTAGAGACCCAGTACTTC.

This clonotype was recorded a few times. The chain combines TRBV9 with TRBJ1-1; no clear D. CDR1 is SGDLS, CDR2 YYNGEE, per germline. Trimming left V 0 bases short and J 0 bases short, with 9 bases between. This CDR3 has 15 amino acids. Here the CDR3 reads CASSVVLGMNTEAFF. CDR3 DNA sequence: TGTGCCAGCAGCGTAGTACTGGGAATGAACACTGAAGCTTTCTTT.

This clonotype was seen at least ten times. The chain recombines TRBV28 with TRBJ2-5, with 12 bases that match TRBD2. This CDR3 is 17 amino acids long. V gave up 4 bases and J gave up 2 bases; unmatched junction bases: 8. The germline gives CDR1 MDHEN, CDR2 SYDVKM. DNA of the CDR3: TGTGCCAGCAGTTCGAATGGACTAGCGGGGCATCAAGAGACCCAGTACTTC. Translation gives CASSSNGLAGHQETQYF.